In its sample, the clone carrying this T cell receptor beta chain was seen a few times. The sample belongs to a study of blood T cell repertoires in COVID-19. Study information: The United States, Italy and Spain provided the acute and convalescent COVID-19 samples. PBMCs, B-cell-depleted T cells, or T cells were the source of the cDNA or gDNA that made up the material.

Germline values: CDR1 LGHNT, CDR2 FRNRAP. The CDR3 extends over 13 amino acids. V lost 6 bases and J lost 7, with 15 bases in between. Original handling: Amplification of reference gene primers provided the estimated nucleated cell counts. Only in-frame clones appear in the TCRdb table, and some are missing; sequencing was by immunoSEQ multiplex PCR. From that table come the V and J calls and clone size; the DNA was used to work out D and trimming. The sample holds hundreds of thousands of clones, 85% to 90% seen once. Enrollment of patients from Seattle took place during active infection, with longitudinal follow-up.

This TCR derives from a woman aged 45-65 years with COVID-19, enrolled during active disease. This rearrangement joins TRBV12-5 to TRBJ1-2; a weak D match, TRBD1 (6 bases). The sample taken for sequencing was peripheral blood. The CDR3 region is CASGAPGDLGYTF. CDR3 coding DNA: TGTGCTAGTGGGGCTCCAGGGGACCTTGGCTACACCTTC.